This T cell receptor beta chain was documented in a study of blood T cell repertoires in COVID-19. Background on the study: Sources were T cells, B-cell-depleted T cells, or PBMCs; the material itself was cDNA or gDNA.

Recruitment covered about two dozen US areas and drew participants whose ages spanned roughly 18 to 89 years. This CDR3 comprises 14 residues. Germline CDR1 MDHEN, CDR2 SYDVKM. Trimming removed 5 bases from V and 4 bases from J, with 11 bases in between. Per the original methods: For nucleated cells, counts were estimated from reference gene primer amplification. The repertoire was sequenced with immunoSEQ multiplex PCR; TCRdb's copy has only in-frame clones and lacks some. V and J calls and clone size are copied from that table; D and trimming were computed from the DNA. The data hold a few hundred thousand clones, with 70% to 90% observed a single time.

This chain uses TRBV28 with TRBJ2-2; D is unresolved. Input material: PBMCs or T cells enriched from blood (not recorded which). The receptor was derived from a woman between 45 and 65 years old with acute COVID-19. CDR3 region: CASSVLLGTGELFF. CDR3 DNA sequence: TGTGCCAGCAGTGTGCTACTTGGCACCGGGGAGCTGTTTTTT.